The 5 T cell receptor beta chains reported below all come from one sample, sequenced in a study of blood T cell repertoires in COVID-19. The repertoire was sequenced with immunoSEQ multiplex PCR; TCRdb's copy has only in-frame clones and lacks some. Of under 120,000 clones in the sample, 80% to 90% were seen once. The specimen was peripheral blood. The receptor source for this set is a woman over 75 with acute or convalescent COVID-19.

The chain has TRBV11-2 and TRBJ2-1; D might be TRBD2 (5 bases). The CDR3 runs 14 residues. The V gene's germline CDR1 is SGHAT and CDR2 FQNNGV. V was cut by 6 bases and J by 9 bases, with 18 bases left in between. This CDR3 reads CASRGLGTGVEQFF. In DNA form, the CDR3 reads TGTGCCAGCAGGGGCCTGGGTACCGGGGTTGAGCAGTTCTTC.

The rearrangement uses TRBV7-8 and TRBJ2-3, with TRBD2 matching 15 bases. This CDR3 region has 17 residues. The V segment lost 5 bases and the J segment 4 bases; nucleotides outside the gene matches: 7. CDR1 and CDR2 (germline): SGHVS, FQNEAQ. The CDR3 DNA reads TGTGCCAGCAGCCCAGGACTAGCGGGGGGGTCAGCAGATACGCAGTATTTT. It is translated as CASSPGLAGGSADTQYF.

The CDR3 DNA reads TGTGCCAGCAGTGGACAGGGATCGAGGGGCTACACCTTC. Amino acids: CASSGQGSRGYTF. V and J are TRBV2 and TRBJ1-2; 7 bases are shared with TRBD1. Germline V gene data show CDR1 as SNHLY and CDR2 as FYNNEI. With V trimmed by 4 bases and J by 8 bases, 7 bases remained unmatched. The CDR3 is 13 amino acids.

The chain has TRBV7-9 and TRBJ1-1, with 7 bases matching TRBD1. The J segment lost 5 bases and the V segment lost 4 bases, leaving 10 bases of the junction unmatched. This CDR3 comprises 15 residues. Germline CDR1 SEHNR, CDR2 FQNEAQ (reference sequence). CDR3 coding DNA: TGTGCCAGCAGCTCACAGGGGCAGGGTGGGACTGAAGCTTTCTTT. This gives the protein CASSSQGQGGTEAFF.

The CDR3 sequence: CASSVDPGGENIQYF. The CDR3 DNA reads TGTGCCAGCAGCGTAGACCCGGGCGGGGAAAACATTCAGTACTTC. The chain combines TRBV9 with TRBJ2-4; D perhaps matches TRBD2 (6 bases). The CDR3 is 15 residues long. The germline V gene encodes CDR1 SGDLS and CDR2 YYNGEE. V was pared by 0 bases and J by 5 bases, with 12 bases between.